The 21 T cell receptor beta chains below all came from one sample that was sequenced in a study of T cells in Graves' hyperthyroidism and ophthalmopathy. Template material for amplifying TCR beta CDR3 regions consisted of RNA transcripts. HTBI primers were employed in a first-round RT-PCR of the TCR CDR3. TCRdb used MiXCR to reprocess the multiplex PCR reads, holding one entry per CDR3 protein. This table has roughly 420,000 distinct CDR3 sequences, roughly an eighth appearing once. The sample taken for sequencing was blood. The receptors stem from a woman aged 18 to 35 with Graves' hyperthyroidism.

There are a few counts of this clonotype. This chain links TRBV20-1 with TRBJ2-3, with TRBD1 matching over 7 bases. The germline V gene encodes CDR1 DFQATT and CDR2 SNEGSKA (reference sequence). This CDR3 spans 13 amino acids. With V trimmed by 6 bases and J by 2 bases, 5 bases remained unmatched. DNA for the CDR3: TGCAGTGCCCTAGACAGGGTCACAGATACGCAGTATTTT. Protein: CSALDRVTDTQYF.

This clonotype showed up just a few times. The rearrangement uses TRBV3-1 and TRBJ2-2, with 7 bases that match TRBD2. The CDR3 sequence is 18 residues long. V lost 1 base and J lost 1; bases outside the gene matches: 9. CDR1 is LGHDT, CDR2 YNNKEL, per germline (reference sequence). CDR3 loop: CASSQGLGAGLNTGELFF. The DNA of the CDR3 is TGTGCCAGCAGCCAAGGTCTTGGAGCGGGACTGAACACCGGGGAGCTGTTTTTT.

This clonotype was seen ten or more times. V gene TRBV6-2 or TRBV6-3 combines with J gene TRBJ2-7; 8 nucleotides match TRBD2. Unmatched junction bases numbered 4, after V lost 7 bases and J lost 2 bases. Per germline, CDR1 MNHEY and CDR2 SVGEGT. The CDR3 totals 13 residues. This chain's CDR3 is CASTSREAYEQYF. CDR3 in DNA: TGTGCCAGCACCTCGCGGGAGGCCTACGAGCAGTACTTC.

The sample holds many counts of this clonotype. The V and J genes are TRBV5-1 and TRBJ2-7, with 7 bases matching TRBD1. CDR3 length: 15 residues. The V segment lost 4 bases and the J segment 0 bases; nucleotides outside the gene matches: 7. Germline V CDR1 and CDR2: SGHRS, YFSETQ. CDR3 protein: CASSPGQLTSYEQYF. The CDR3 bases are TGCGCCAGCAGCCCGGGACAGCTGACCTCCTACGAGCAGTACTTC. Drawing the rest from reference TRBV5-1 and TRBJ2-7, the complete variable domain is KAGVTQTPRYLIKTRGQQVTLSCSPISGHRSVSWYQQTPGQGLQFLFEYFSETQRNKGNFPGRFSGRQFSNSRSEMNVSTLELGDSALYLCASSPGQLTSYEQYFGPGTRLTVT.

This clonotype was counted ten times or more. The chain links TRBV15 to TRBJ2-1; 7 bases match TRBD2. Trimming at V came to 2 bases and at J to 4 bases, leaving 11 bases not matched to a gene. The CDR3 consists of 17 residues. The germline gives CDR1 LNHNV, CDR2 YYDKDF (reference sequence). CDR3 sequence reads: CATSRNLGLADYNEQFF. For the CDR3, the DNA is TGTGCCACCAGCAGAAACCTGGGGCTAGCGGATTACAATGAGCAGTTCTTC. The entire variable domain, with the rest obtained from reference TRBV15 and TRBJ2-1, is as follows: DAMVIQNPRYQVTQFGKPVTLSCSQTLNHNVMYWYQQKSSQAPKLLFHYYDKDFNNEADTPDNFQSRRPNTSFCFLDIRSPGLGDTAMYLCATSRNLGLADYNEQFFGPGTRLTVL.

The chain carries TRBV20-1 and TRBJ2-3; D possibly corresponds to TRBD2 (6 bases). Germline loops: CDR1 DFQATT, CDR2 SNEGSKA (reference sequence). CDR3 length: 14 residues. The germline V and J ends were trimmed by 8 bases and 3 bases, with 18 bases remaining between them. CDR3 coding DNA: TGCAGTACCCGAGGCGGGATGGGAACAGATACGCAGTATTTT. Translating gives CSTRGGMGTDTQYF.

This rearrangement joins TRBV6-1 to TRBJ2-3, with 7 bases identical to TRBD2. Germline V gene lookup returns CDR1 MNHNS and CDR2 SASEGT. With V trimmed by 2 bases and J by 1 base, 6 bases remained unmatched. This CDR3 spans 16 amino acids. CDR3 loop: CASSERGERGTDTQYF. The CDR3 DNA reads TGTGCCAGCAGTGAACGGGGGGAGAGGGGCACAGATACGCAGTATTTT.

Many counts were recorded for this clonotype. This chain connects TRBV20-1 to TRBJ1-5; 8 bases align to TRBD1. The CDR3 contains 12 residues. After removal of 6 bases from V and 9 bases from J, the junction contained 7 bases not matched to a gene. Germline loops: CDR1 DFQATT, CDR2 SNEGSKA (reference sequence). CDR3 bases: TGCAGTGCCGGACAGGGAGATCGGCCCCAGCATTTT. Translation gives CSAGQGDRPQHF.

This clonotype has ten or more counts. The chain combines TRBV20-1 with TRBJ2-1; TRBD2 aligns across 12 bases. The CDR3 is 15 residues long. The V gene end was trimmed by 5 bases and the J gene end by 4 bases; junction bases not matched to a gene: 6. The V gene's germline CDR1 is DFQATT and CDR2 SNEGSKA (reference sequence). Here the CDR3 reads CSAPPTSGRYNEQFF. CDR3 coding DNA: TGCAGTGCTCCACCTACTAGCGGGAGGTACAATGAGCAGTTCTTC.

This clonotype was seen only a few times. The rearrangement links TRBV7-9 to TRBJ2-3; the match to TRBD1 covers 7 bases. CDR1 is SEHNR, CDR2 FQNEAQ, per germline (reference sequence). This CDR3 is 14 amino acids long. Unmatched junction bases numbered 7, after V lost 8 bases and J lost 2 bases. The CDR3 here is CASCTGTDTDTQYF. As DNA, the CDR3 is TGTGCCAGCTGCACCGGGACAGACACAGATACGCAGTATTTT.

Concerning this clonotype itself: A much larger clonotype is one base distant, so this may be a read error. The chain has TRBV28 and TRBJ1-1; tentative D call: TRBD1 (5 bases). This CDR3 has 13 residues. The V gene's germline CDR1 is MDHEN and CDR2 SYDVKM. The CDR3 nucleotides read TGTGTCAGCGCCGGACACTCGGTCACTGAAGCTTTCTTT. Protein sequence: CVSAGHSVTEAFF.

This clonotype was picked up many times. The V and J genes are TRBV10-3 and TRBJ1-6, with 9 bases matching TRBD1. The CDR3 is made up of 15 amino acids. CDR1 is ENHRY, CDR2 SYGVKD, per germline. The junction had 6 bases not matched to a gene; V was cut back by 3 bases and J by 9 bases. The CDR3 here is CAISDSTGGSSPLHF. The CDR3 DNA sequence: TGTGCCATCAGTGACTCGACAGGGGGTTCTTCACCCCTCCACTTT.

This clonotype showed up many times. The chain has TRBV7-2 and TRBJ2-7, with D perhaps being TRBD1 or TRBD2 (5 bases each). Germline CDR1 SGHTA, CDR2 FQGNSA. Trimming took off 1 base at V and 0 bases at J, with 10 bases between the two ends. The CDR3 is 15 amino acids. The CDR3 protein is CASSLDRRSSYEQYF. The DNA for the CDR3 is TGTGCCAGCAGCTTAGACAGGAGGAGCTCCTACGAGCAGTACTTC.

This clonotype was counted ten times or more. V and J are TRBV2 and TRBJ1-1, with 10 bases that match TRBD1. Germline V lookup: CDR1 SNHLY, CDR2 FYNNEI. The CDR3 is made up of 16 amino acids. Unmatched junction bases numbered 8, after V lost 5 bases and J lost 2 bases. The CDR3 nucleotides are TGTGCCAGCAGTCCAGACAGGGGGCAGGGTAACACTGAAGCTTTCTTT. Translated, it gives CASSPDRGQGNTEAFF. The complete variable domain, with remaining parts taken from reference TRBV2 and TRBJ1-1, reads EPEVTQTPSHQVTQMGQEVILRCVPISNHLYFYWYRQILGQKVEFLVSFYNNEISEKSEIFDDQFSVERPDGSNFTLKIRSTKLEDSAMYFCASSPDRGQGNTEAFFGQGTRLTVV.

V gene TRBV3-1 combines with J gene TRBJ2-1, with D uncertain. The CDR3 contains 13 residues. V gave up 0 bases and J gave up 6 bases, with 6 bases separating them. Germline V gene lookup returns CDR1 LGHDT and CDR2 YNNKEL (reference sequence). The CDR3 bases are TGTGCCAGCAGCCAAGATCCGACCAATGAGCAGTTCTTC. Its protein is CASSQDPTNEQFF.

In nucleotides, the CDR3 is TGTGCCAGCAGTTTAGGAGAATCACCCCTCCACTTT. Its translation: CASSLGESPLHF. The chain combines TRBV28 with TRBJ1-6; the D is unclear. The CDR3 runs to 12 residues. CDR1 is MDHEN, CDR2 SYDVKM, per germline. V lost 2 bases and J lost 10, with 6 bases in between.

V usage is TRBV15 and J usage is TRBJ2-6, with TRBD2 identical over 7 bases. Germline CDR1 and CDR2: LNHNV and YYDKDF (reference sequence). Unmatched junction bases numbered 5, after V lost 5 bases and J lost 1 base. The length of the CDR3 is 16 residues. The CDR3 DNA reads TGTGCCACCAGCTCGGGGGGTCCGTCTGGGGCCAACGTCCTGACTTTC. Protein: CATSSGGPSGANVLTF.

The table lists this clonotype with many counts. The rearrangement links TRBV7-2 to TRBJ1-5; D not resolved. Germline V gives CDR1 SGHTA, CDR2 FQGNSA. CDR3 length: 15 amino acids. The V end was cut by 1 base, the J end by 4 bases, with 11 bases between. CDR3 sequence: CASSLDVRQNQPQHF. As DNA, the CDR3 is TGTGCCAGCAGCTTAGATGTCAGGCAAAATCAGCCCCAGCATTTT.

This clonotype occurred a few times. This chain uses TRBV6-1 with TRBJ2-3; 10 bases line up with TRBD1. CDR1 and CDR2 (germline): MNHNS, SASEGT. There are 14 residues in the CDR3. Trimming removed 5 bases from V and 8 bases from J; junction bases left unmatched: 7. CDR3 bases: TGTGCCAGCAGTTTTGACAGGGGGCTGGGTACGCAGTATTTT. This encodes CASSFDRGLGTQYF.

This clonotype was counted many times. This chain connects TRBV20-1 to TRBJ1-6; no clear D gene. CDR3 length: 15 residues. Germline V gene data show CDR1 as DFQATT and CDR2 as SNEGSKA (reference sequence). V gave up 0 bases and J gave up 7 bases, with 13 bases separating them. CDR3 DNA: TGCAGTGCTAGAGATGGGGAGGCCGACAATTCACCCCTCCACTTT. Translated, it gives CSARDGEADNSPLHF.

CDR3 in amino acids: CASSRNRATNTGELFF. CDR3 nucleotide sequence: TGTGCCAGCAGCAGAAACAGGGCGACGAACACCGGGGAGCTGTTTTTT. V gene TRBV9 combines with J gene TRBJ2-2; D is perhaps TRBD1 (6 bases). Germline V gene lookup returns CDR1 SGDLS and CDR2 YYNGEE. With 4 bases removed from V and 0 bases from J, the gap between germline ends came to 13 bases. The CDR3 spans 16 residues.